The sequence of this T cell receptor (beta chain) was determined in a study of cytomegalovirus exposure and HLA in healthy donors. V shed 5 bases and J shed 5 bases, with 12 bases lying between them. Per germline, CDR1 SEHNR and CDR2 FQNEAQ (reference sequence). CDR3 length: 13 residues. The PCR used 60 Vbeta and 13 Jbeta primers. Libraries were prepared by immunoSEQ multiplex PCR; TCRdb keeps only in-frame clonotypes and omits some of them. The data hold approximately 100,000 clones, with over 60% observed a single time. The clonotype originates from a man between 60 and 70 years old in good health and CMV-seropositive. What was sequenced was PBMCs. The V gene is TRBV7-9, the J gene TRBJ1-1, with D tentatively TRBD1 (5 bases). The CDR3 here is CASSPRAGTEAFF. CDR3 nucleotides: TGTGCCAGCAGCCCCAGGGCAGGGACTGAAGCTTTCTTT.